The next 15 T cell receptor beta chains were all read from a single sample in a study of shared clonotypes between healthy human individuals. Sequenced by immunoSEQ multiplex PCR; TCRdb stores in-frame clones only, minus some. The sample records 950,000 to 1,100,000 clones, around 74% being singletons. The sequenced sample consisted of memory CD4+ T cells sorted from blood. Indicated subset: CD45RA-negative fraction. Receptors were obtained from a man aged 18 to 30 in good health.

The table lists this clone with a few counts. This chain connects TRBV6-5 to TRBJ1-4, with D unresolved. V shed 8 bases and J shed 8 bases, with 12 bases lying between them. Germline values: CDR1 MNHEY, CDR2 SVGAGI. CDR3 length: 12 residues. This CDR3 is CASRARAEKLFF. CDR3 sequence (DNA): TGTGCCAGCCGGGCTAGGGCGGAAAAACTGTTTTTT.

This clone was seen more than once but under ten times. The chain carries TRBV10-3 and TRBJ2-7, with D uncertain. The V end lost 5 bases, the J end lost 3 bases, and 11 bases lay between the germline ends. Germline lookup yields CDR1 ENHRY and CDR2 SYGVKD. The CDR3 extends over 13 amino acids. The CDR3 coding sequence is TGTGCCATCAGTCTCAGCGAAATCTACGAGCAGTACTTC. The encoded protein is CAISLSEIYEQYF.

The chain carries TRBV18 and TRBJ2-2; the D is unclear. Germline V gene sequence: CDR1 KGHSH, CDR2 LQKENI. With 5 bases removed from V and 3 bases from J, the gap between germline ends came to 7 bases. CDR3 length: 13 residues. For the CDR3, the DNA is TGTGCCAGCTCAGGCTTCGACACCGGGGAGCTGTTTTTT. Its translation is CASSGFDTGELFF.

The gene calls are TRBV19 and TRBJ1-2; D uncertain. There are 13 residues in the CDR3. Germline CDR1 and CDR2: LNHDA and SQIVND (reference sequence). V was trimmed by 3 bases and J by 4 bases, leaving 9 bases between them. The CDR3 nucleotides are TGTGCCAGTAGTATCACGGAGACCTATGGCTACACCTTC. Its translation: CASSITETYGYTF.

This clone has a count of ten or more. Other DNA sequences in this sample translate to the same CDR3. J is TRBJ1-1 and V is TRBV6-5; D call uncertain. The CDR3 is 13 amino acids. From germline, CDR1 is MNHEY and CDR2 SVGAGI. V lost 6 bases and J lost 1, with 9 bases in between. The DNA for the CDR3 is TGTGCCAGCAGACGCACAAAGAACACTGAAGCTTTCTTT. As protein: CASRRTKNTEAFF.

The CDR3 region has the DNA TGTGCCAGTAGTAAAAAGTCAATGGGACACCTGGGGGGTTCACCCCTCCACTTT. As protein: CASSKKSMGHLGGSPLHF. This chain connects TRBV19 to TRBJ1-6; D may be TRBD1 (6 bases). The CDR3 has 18 residues. Germline V gene sequence: CDR1 LNHDA, CDR2 SQIVND (reference sequence). Deletions cut 4 bases from V and 9 bases from J, with 25 bases between.

The chain couples TRBV18 to TRBJ2-5; D gene uncertain. The assigned J gene may be wrong: the sequence end matches TRBJ2-7 better. This CDR3 contains 15 residues. The germline CDR1 and CDR2 sequences are KGHSH and LQKENI. The CDR3 loop is CASSSLGQSSYEQYF. In DNA form, the CDR3 reads TGTGCCAGCTCATCCCTCGGGCAGAGCTCCTACGAGCAGTACTTC.

The V call is TRBV5-6, the J call TRBJ1-2; D remains unclear. V lost 4 bases, J lost 7 bases, and 11 bases lay in between. Per germline, CDR1 SGHDT and CDR2 YYEEEE. The CDR3 consists of 12 residues. In DNA, the CDR3 is TGTGCCAGCAGCCAGGACCGTGGTGGCTACACCTTC. Translated, it gives CASSQDRGGYTF.

This clone occurred a few times. The chain joins TRBV10-3 to TRBJ1-2; TRBD1 matches at 7 bases. CDR3 length equals 15 residues. Germline CDR1 is ENHRY and CDR2 is SYGVKD. Losses at the gene ends were 4 bases for V and 2 bases for J; bases not matched to a gene: 7. CDR3 bases: TGTGCCATCAGTGGGCCGGGACAGTTCAACTATGGCTACACCTTC. As protein: CAISGPGQFNYGYTF.

This clone came up many times. The genes are TRBV11-1 and TRBJ1-1; weak D call: TRBD1 (5 bases). Germline V gene data show CDR1 as SGHAT and CDR2 as FQDESV (reference sequence). V was pared by 5 bases and J by 1 base, with 8 bases between. The CDR3 runs 13 residues. CDR3 in DNA: TGTGCCAGCAGCACCCAGGGGAACACTGAAGCTTTCTTT. Translated, it gives CASSTQGNTEAFF.

The chain recombines TRBV25-1 with TRBJ2-1; 12 bases align to TRBD1. Unmatched junction bases numbered 15, after V lost 5 bases and J lost 7 bases. The CDR3 is 18 residues long. Germline V lookup: CDR1 MGHDK, CDR2 SYGVNS. The CDR3 loop is CASSSKRGQGAIFNEQFF. CDR3 in DNA: TGTGCCAGCAGTAGCAAACGGGGACAGGGGGCTATTTTTAATGAGCAGTTCTTC.

V gene TRBV5-6 combines with J gene TRBJ2-5; D perhaps matches TRBD1 (6 bases). Trimming took off 0 bases at V and 2 bases at J, with 14 bases between the two ends. The CDR3 sequence is 16 residues long. Germline V gene sequence: CDR1 SGHDT, CDR2 YYEEEE. This chain's CDR3 is CASSLAPTGIQETQYF. The CDR3 nucleotides read TGTGCCAGCAGCTTGGCCCCAACAGGGATTCAAGAGACCCAGTACTTC.

This clone was found once. The rearrangement uses TRBV28 and TRBJ1-1; maybe TRBD1 (5 bases). V was trimmed by 5 bases and J by 5 bases, leaving 18 bases between them. CDR1 is MDHEN, CDR2 SYDVKM, per germline. There are 15 residues in the CDR3. CDR3 coding DNA: TGTGCCAGCAGTCCAACCCCTCCCGGGGGAACTGAAGCTTTCTTT. It encodes CASSPTPPGGTEAFF.

The table lists this clone with a count of one. The chain combines TRBV9 with TRBJ1-3, with a possible D match to TRBD1 (5 bases). The ends were cut back, 4 bases at V and 2 bases at J, with 10 bases in the middle. The CDR3 extends over 14 amino acids. The germline V gene has CDR1 SGDLS and CDR2 YYNGEE. The CDR3 nucleotides are TGTGCCAGCAGCTACGGGGGGACTGGAAACACCATATATTTT. Translated, it gives CASSYGGTGNTIYF.

This chain joins TRBV19 and TRBJ2-7; the match to TRBD1 covers 8 bases. The germline V gene has CDR1 LNHDA and CDR2 SQIVND (reference sequence). The V gene end was trimmed by 6 bases and the J gene end by 6 bases; junction bases not matched to a gene: 7. This CDR3 region has 13 residues. The CDR3 region has the DNA TGTGCCAGTAGGGACAGGGAAAGAGGCGAGCAGTACTTC. The encoded protein is CASRDRERGEQYF.